The rows below give T cell receptor beta chains drawn from one sample of a study of shared clonotypes between healthy human individuals. Clones were sequenced by immunoSEQ multiplex PCR, and TCRdb holds only the in-frame ones, with some missing. Altogether around 1,900,000 clones are present, 93% being singletons, with the ten largest covering less than 2%. Specimen: naive CD8+ T cells from PBMCs. All receptors come from a man between 18 and 29 years old in good health. Some clones in this sample may be carry-over from other donors' samples. Both conserved end residues are part of each CDR3. D genes are given only for firm matches. Not every row has a clone size; where given, it reads once, few, many or a size class.

D gene,J gene,V gene,clone size,CDR3 protein,CDR3 DNA
NA,TRBJ1-1,TRBV10-3,NA,CAISESGWGGNTEAFF,TGTGCCATCAGTGAGTCAGGGTGGGGTGGTAACACTGAAGCTTTCTTT
NA,TRBJ2-7,TRBV27,NA,CASSSIAQSYEQYF,TGTGCCAGCAGTTCCATAGCGCAGTCCTACGAGCAGTACTTC
NA,TRBJ1-1,TRBV7-3,NA,CASSEKGINTEAFF,TGTGCCAGCAGCGAAAAGGGCATCAACACTGAAGCTTTCTTT
NA,TRBJ2-7,TRBV7-9,NA,CASSPVMWYGSSYEQYF,TGTGCCAGCAGCCCCGTTATGTGGTACGGAAGCTCCTACGAGCAGTACTTC
NA,TRBJ1-1,TRBV18,once,CASSPLGDMNTEAFF,TGTGCCAGCTCACCACTGGGAGACATGAACACTGAAGCTTTCTTT
NA,TRBJ1-3,TRBV18,NA,CASSPPVDGGGNTIYF,TGTGCCAGCTCACCACCGGTCGACGGGGGAGGAAACACCATATATTTT
NA,TRBJ2-3,TRBV7-9,NA,CASSRTAGPSTDTQYF,TGTGCCAGCAGCCGGACCGCCGGGCCTAGCACAGATACGCAGTATTTT
NA,TRBJ2-2,TRBV30,once,CAWSSDTNTGELFF,TGTGCCTGGAGTTCGGACACGAACACCGGGGAGCTGTTTTTT
NA,TRBJ2-2,TRBV29-1,NA,CSVVRGTGELFF,TGCAGCGTTGTCCGAGGCACCGGGGAGCTGTTTTTT
NA,TRBJ1-5,TRBV4-1,NA,CASSHAAGRVGQPQHF,TGCGCCAGCAGCCATGCCGCCGGTAGAGTAGGTCAGCCCCAGCATTTT
NA,TRBJ2-7,TRBV10-3,NA,CAISGSPDSVLYEQYF,TGTGCCATCAGTGGGAGCCCGGACTCTGTACTCTACGAGCAGTACTTC
TRBD2,TRBJ2-1,TRBV27,NA,CASSFPTSGRARSYNEQFF,TGTGCCAGCAGTTTCCCTACTAGCGGGAGGGCCCGATCCTACAATGAGCAGTTCTTC
NA,TRBJ2-6,TRBV7-2,NA,CASSLKISGANVLTF,TGTGCCAGCAGCTTGAAAATCTCTGGGGCCAACGTCCTGACTTTC
TRBD2,TRBJ2-7,TRBV7-3,NA,CAGHLAGGSHEQYF,TGTGCCGGACACCTAGCGGGAGGGTCTCACGAGCAGTACTTC
TRBD2,TRBJ2-2,TRBV11-2,NA,CALPKPGRSNTGELFF,TGTGCCCTCCCGAAGCCCGGGAGGTCGAACACCGGGGAGCTGTTTTTT
TRBD1,TRBJ1-2,TRBV7-9,NA,CASSEGQGSMGYTF,TGTGCCAGCAGCGAGGGACAGGGGAGTATGGGCTACACCTTC
NA,TRBJ1-5,TRBV6-5,once,CASSSGNSNQPQHF,TGTGCCAGCAGTTCAGGGAATAGCAATCAGCCCCAGCATTTT
NA,TRBJ1-1,TRBV7-9,NA,CASSSLRGGTEAFF,TGTGCCAGCAGCTCCCTCCGGGGGGGCACTGAAGCTTTCTTT
NA,TRBJ2-7,TRBV4-3,NA,CASSQDRDFAYEQYF,TGCGCCAGCAGCCAAGACCGGGACTTCGCCTACGAGCAGTACTTC
NA,TRBJ1-2,TRBV6-5,NA,CASSTGRGANYGYTF,TGTGCCAGCAGCACAGGGCGAGGAGCTAACTATGGCTACACCTTC
NA,TRBJ2-3,TRBV15,NA,CATSSPPGGWTDTQYF,TGTGCCACCAGCAGTCCGCCCGGGGGCTGGACAGATACGCAGTATTTT
NA,TRBJ2-4,TRBV7-6,NA,CASSACRGGVCIQYF,TGTGCCAGCAGCGCATGTCGGGGTGGAGTTTGCATTCAGTACTTC
TRBD1,TRBJ1-1,TRBV19,NA,CASSYAGTGTTEAFF,TGTGCCAGTAGCTACGCCGGGACAGGGACCACTGAAGCTTTCTTT
TRBD2,TRBJ2-1,TRBV28,NA,CASSPRLAPSEQFF,TGTGCCAGCAGTCCTAGACTAGCCCCCAGTGAGCAGTTCTTC